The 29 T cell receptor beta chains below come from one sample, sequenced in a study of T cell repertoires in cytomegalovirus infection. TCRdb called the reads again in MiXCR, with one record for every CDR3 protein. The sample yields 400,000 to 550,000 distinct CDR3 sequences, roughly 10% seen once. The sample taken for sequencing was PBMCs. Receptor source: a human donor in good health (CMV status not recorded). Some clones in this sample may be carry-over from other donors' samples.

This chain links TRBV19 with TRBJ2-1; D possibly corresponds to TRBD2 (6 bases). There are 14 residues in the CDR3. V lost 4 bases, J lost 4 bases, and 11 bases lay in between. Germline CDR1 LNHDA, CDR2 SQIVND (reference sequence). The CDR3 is CASSSKRAYNEQFF. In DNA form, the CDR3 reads TGTGCCAGTAGTAGCAAGCGGGCATACAATGAGCAGTTCTTC.

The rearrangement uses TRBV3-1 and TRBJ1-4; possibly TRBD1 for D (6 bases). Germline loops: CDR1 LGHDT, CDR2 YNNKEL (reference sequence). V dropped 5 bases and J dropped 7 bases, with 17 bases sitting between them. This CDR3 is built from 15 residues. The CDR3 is CASSLNSGTSEKLFF. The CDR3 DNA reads TGTGCCAGCAGCTTGAACTCCGGGACATCTGAAAAACTGTTTTTT.

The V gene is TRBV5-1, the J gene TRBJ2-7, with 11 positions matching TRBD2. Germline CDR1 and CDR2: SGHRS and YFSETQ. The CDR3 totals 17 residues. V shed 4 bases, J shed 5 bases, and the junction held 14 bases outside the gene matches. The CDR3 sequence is CASSPGGLAGGFDEQYF. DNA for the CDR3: TGCGCCAGCAGCCCTGGAGGGTTAGCGGGAGGGTTTGACGAGCAGTACTTC.

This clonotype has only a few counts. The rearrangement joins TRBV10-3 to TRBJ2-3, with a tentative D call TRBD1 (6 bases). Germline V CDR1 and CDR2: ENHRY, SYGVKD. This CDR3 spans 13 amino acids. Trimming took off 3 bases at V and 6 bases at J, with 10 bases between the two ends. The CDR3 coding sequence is TGTGCCATCAGTGACCTCCAGGGGGATACGCAGTATTTT. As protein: CAISDLQGDTQYF.

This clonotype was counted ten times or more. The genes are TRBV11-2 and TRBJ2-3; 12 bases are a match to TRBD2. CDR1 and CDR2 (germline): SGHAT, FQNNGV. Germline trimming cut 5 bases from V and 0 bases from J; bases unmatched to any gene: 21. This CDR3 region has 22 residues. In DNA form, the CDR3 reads TGTGCCAGCAGCCCCGAAGGGCTAGCGGGGGGGTATGAAGTAGGGAGCACAGATACGCAGTATTTT. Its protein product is CASSPEGLAGGYEVGSTDTQYF.

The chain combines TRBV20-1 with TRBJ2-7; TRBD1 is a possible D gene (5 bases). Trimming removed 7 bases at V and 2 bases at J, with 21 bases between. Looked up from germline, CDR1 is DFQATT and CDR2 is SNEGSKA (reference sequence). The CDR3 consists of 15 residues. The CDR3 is CSVTLPSDTAYEQYF. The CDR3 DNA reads TGCAGTGTAACTCTACCCTCGGACACAGCCTACGAGCAGTACTTC.

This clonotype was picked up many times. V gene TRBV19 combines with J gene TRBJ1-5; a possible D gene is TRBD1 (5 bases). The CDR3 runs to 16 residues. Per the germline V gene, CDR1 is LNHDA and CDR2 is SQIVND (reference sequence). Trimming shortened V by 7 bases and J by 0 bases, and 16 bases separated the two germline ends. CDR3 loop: CASTLDGGNSNQPQHF. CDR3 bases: TGTGCCAGTACCCTCGACGGGGGGAATAGCAATCAGCCCCAGCATTTT.

The CDR3, as DNA: TGTGCCGACTACGGGACACCTTATGGCTACACCTTC. Translation gives CADYGTPYGYTF. The chain carries TRBV19 and TRBJ1-2; possibly TRBD1 for D (6 bases). The CDR3 length is 12 residues. V was cut by 11 bases and J by 5 bases, with 15 bases left in between. The germline gives CDR1 LNHDA, CDR2 SQIVND (reference sequence).

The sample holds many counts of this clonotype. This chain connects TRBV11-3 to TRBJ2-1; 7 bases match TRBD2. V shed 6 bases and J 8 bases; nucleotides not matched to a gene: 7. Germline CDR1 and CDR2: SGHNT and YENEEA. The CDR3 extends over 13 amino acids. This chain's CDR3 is CASSPTSSDEQFF. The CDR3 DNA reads TGTGCCAGCAGTCCGACTAGCAGCGATGAGCAGTTCTTC. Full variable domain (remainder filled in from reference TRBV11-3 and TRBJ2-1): EAGVVQSPRYKIIEKKQPVAFWCNPISGHNTLYWYLQNLGQGPELLIRYENEEAVDDSQLPKDRFSAERLKGVDSTLKIQPAELGDSAVYLCASSPTSSDEQFFGPGTRLTVL.

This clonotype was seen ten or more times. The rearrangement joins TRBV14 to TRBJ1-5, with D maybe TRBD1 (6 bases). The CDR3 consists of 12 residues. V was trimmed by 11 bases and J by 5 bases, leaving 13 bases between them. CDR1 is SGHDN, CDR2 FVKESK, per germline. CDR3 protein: CAADRHDQPQHF. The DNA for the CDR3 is TGTGCCGCGGACAGACATGATCAGCCCCAGCATTTT.

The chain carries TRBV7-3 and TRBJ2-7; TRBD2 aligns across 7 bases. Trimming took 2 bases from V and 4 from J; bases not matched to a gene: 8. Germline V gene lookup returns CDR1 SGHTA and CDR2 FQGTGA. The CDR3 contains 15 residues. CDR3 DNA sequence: TGTGCCAGCAGCTTAGGTCGGGGGGACGTTTACGAGCAGTACTTC. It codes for CASSLGRGDVYEQYF.

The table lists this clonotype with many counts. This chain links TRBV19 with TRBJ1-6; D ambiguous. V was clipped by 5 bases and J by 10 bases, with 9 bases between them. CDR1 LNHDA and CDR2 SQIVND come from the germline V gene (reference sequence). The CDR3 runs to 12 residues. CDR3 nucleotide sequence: TGTGCCAGTAGTGGCCTTAGGTCACCCCTCCACTTT. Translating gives CASSGLRSPLHF.

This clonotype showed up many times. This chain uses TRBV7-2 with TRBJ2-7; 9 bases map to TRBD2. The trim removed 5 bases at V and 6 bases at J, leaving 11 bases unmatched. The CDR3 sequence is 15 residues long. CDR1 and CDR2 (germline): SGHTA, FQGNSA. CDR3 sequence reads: CASSQGLAPLGEQYF. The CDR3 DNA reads TGTGCCAGCAGCCAAGGACTAGCGCCTTTGGGCGAGCAGTACTTC.

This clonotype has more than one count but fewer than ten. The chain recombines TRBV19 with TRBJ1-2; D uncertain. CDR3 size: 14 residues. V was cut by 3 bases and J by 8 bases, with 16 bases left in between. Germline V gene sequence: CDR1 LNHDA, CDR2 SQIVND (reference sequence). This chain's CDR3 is CASSIIARPGGYTF. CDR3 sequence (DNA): TGTGCCAGTAGTATTATCGCCCGTCCCGGAGGCTACACCTTC.

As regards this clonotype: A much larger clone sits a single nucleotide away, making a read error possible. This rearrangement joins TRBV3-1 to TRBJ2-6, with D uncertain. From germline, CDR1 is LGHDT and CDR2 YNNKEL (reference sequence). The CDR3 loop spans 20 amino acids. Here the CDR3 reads CASSQEVYPSPISGTNVLTF. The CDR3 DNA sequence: TGTGCCAGCAGCCAAGAAGTATACCCGAGCCCGATTTCTGGGACCAACGTCCTGACTTTC.

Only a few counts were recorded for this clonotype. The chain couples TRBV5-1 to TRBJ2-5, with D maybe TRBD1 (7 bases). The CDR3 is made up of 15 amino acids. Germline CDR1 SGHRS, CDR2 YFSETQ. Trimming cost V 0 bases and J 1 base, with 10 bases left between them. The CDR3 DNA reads TGCGCCAGCAGCTTGGCAGGGGGGACCCAAGAGACCCAGTACTTC. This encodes CASSLAGGTQETQYF.

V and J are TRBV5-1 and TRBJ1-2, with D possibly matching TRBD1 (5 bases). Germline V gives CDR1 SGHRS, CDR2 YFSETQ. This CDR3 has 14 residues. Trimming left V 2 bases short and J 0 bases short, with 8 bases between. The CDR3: CASSFGHSNYGYTF. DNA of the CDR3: TGCGCCAGCAGCTTTGGACACTCTAACTATGGCTACACCTTC.

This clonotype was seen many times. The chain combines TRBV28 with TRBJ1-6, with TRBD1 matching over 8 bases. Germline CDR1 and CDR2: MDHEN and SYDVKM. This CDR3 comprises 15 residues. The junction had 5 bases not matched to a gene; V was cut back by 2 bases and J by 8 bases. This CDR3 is CASSLLDRGDSPLHF. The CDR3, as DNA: TGTGCCAGCAGTTTACTAGACAGGGGTGATTCACCCCTCCACTTT.

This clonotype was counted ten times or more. The CDR3 DNA reads TGTGCCAGCAGTTCTAACGGCAGATACGAGCAGTACTTC. This gives the protein CASSSNGRYEQYF. This chain joins TRBV7-8 and TRBJ2-7; D gene unclear. Between the trimmed V and J ends, which lost 6 bases and 4 bases, there was a span of 13 bases. Germline lookup yields CDR1 SGHVS and CDR2 FQNEAQ. CDR3 length equals 13 residues.

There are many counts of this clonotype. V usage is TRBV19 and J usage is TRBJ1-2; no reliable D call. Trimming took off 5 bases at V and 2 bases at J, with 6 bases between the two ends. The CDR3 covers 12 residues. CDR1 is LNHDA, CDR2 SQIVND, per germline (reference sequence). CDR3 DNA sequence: TGTGCCAGTAGTGAACAGAACTATGGCTACACCTTC. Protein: CASSEQNYGYTF.

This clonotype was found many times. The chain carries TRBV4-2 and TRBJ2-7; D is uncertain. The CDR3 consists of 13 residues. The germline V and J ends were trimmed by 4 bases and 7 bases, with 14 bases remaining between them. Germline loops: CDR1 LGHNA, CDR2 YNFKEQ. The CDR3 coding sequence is TGTGCCAGCAGCCTTCAAGAGGAAAGGGAGCAGTACTTC. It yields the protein CASSLQEEREQYF.

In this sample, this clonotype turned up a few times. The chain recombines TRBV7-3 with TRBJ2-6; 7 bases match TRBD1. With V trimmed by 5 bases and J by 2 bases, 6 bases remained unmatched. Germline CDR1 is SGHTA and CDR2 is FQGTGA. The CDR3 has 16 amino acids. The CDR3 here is CASSIGQVAGANVLTF. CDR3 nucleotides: TGTGCCAGCAGCATAGGACAGGTGGCTGGGGCCAACGTCCTGACTTTC.

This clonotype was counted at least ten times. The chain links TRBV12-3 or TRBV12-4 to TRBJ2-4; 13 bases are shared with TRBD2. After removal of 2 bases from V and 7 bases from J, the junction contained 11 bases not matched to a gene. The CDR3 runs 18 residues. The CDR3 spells CASSLWERTSGRGNIQYF. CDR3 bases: TGTGCCAGCAGTTTATGGGAGAGGACTAGCGGGAGAGGGAACATTCAGTACTTC.

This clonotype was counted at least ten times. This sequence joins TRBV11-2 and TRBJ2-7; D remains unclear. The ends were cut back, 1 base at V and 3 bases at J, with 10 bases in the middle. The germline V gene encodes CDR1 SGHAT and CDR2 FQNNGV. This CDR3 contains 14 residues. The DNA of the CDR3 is TGTGCCAGCAGCTTAGTGCGCAGGTACTACGAGCAGTACTTC. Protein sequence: CASSLVRRYYEQYF.

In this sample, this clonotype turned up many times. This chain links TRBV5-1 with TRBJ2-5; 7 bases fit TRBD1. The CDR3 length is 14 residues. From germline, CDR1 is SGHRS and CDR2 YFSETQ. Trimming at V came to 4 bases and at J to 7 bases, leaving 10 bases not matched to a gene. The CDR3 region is CASSPGTAGGTQYF. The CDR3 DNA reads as TGCGCCAGCAGCCCAGGGACAGCTGGGGGGACCCAGTACTTC.

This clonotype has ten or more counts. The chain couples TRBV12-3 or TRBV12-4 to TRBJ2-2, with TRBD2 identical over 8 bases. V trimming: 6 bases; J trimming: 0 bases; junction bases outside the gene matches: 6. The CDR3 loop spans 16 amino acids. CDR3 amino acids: CASRDPGLANTGELFF. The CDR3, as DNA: TGTGCCAGCAGAGATCCGGGACTAGCGAACACCGGGGAGCTGTTTTTT.

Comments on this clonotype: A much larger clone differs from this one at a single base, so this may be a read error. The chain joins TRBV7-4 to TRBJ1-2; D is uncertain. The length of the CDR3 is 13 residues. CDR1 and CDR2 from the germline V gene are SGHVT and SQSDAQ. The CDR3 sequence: CASSLAGGYGHTF. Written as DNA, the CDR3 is TGTGCCAGCAGCTTAGCGGGCGGTTATGGCCACACCTTC.

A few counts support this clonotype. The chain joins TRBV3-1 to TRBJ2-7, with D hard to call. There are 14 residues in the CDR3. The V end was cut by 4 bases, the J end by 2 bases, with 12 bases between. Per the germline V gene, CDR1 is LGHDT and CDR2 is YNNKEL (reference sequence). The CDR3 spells CASSPRIGTYEQYF. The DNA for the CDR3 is TGTGCCAGCAGCCCCCGGATCGGAACCTACGAGCAGTACTTC.

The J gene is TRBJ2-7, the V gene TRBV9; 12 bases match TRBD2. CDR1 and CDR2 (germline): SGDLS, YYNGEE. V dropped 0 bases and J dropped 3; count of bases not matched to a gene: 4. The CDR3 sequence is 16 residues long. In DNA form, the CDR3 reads TGTGCCAGCAGCGTAGCCGGGACTAGCGGGCTCTACGAGCAGTACTTC. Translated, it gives CASSVAGTSGLYEQYF.